What follows describes a single T cell receptor beta chain. This specimen belongs to a study of blood T cell repertoires in COVID-19. Study at large: Sources were T cells, B-cell-depleted T cells, or PBMCs; the material itself was cDNA or gDNA.

The method was immunoSEQ multiplex PCR; TCRdb's version includes in-frame clones alone and lacks a portion of them. In the table there are around 100,000 clones, approximately 92% of which are singletons. The V gene's germline CDR1 is SNHLY and CDR2 FYNNEI. The length of the CDR3 is 15 residues. Trimming at V came to 4 bases and at J to 7 bases, leaving 6 bases not matched to a gene. Sample: peripheral blood. This receptor was obtained from a man aged 70-80 years with acute or convalescent COVID-19. The genes are TRBV2 and TRBJ2-2; TRBD1 matches at 10 bases. The DNA for the CDR3 is TGTGCCAGCAGTGGACAGGGGGCGTCGGTCGGGGAGCTGTTTTTT. It specifies CASSGQGASVGELFF.